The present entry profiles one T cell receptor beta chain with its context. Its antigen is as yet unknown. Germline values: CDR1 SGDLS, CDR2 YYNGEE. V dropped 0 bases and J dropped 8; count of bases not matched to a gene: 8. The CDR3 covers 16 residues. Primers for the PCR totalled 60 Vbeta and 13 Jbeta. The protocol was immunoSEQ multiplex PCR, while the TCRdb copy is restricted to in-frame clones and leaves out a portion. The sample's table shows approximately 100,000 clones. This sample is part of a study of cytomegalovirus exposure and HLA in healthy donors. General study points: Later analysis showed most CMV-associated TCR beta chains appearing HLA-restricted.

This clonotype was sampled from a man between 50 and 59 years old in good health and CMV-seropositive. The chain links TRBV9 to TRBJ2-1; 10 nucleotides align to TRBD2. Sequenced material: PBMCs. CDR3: CASSVGGLAGGDEQFF. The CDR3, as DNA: TGTGCCAGCAGCGTAGGAGGGTTAGCGGGAGGTGATGAGCAGTTCTTC. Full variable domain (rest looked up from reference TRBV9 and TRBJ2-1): DSGVTQTPKHLITATGQRVTLRCSPRSGDLSVYWYQQSLDQGLQFLIQYYNGEERAKGNILERFSAQQFPDLHSELNLSSLELGDSALYFCASSVGGLAGGDEQFFGPGTRLTVL.